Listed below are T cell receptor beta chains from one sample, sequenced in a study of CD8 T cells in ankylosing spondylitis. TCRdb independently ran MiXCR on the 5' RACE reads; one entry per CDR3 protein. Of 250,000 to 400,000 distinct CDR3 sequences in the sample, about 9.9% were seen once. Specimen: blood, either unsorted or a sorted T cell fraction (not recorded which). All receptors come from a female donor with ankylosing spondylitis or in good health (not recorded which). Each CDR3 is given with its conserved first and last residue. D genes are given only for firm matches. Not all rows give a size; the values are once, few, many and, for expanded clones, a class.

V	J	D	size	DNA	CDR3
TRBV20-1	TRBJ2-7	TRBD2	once	TGCTGTGCTCGCTCATCGGATAGCGGGGGCTCCTACGAGCAGTACTTC	CCARSSDSGGSYEQYF
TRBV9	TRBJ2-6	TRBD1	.	TGTGCCAGCAGCGGGCGGGACAGGGGGCGGAATGGGACCAACGTCCTGACTTTC	CASSGRDRGRNGTNVLTF
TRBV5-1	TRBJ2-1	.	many	TGCGCCAGCAGCTTGTCTTGGGGCCCGAATGAGCAGTTCTTC	CASSLSWGPNEQFF
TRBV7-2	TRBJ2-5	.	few	TGTGCCAGCAGCTTAGTGGGGAAAAAAGAGACCCAGTACTTC	CASSLVGKKETQYF
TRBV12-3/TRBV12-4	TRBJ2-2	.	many	TGTGCCAGCACACAGAGATACACCGGGGAGCTGTTTTTT	CASTQRYTGELFF
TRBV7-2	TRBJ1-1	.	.	TGTGCCAGCAGCCGAAGACAGGCCCTAGTCGGCACTGAAGCTTTCTTT	CASSRRQALVGTEAFF
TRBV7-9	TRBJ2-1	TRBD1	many	TGTGCCAGCAGCTTAACAGGGGGCGCTAGGAATGAGCAGTTCTTC	CASSLTGGARNEQFF
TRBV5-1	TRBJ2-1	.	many	TGCGCCAGCAGCTTTTTTATGGGCGGCAATGAGCAGTTCTTC	CASSFFMGGNEQFF
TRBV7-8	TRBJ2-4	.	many	TGTGCCAGCAGCCCTAGTCTTCGTGACGGGAACATTCAGTACTTC	CASSPSLRDGNIQYF
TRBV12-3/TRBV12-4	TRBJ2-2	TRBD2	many	TGTGCCAGCAGTTCCAATAGCGGGGGTTTCGGGGAGCTGTTTTTT	CASSSNSGGFGELFF
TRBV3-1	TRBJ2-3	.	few	TGTGCCAGCAGCCAATCCCCCGGGCTTAGCACAGATACGCAGTATTTT	CASSQSPGLSTDTQYF
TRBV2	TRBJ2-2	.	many	TGTGCCAGCAGTGAAGCCCGTTCTACCGGGGAGCTGTTTTTT	CASSEARSTGELFF
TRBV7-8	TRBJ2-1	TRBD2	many	TGTGCCAGCAGCCCCCAATGGGAGGGGTCCTACAATGAGCAGTTCTTC	CASSPQWEGSYNEQFF
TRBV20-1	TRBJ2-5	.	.	TGCAGTGCTAGTATCGGAGGCCCCAAAGAGACCCAGTACTTC	CSASIGGPKETQYF
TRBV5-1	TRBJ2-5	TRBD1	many	TGCGCCAGCAACAGGGGAGAGACCCAGTACTTC	CASNRGETQYF
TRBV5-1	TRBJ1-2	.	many	TGCGCCAGCAGCTTGGAATCATTAGCCCAGGGGGGCTACACCTTC	CASSLESLAQGGYTF
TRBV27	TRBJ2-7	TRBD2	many	TGTGCCAGCAGGCCCGCGGGAGTTGGTAACTCCTACGAGCAGTACTTC	CASRPAGVGNSYEQYF
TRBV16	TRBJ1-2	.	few	TGTGCCAGCAGCCAGGATGGATCTACTAGGTATGGCTACACCTTC	CASSQDGSTRYGYTF
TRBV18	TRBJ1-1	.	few	TGTGCCAGCTCACTATCCCGGGACACGAACACTGAAGCTTTCTTT	CASSLSRDTNTEAFF
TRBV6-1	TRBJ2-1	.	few	TGTGCCAGCAGTCCAAGACACGCCAGGGGTCACAATGAGCAGTTCTTC	CASSPRHARGHNEQFF
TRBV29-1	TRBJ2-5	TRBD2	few	TGCAGCGCCCCCCGGTCCGGGGGGGGTGAGACCCAGTACTTC	CSAPRSGGGETQYF
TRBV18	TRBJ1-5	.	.	TGTGCCAGCTCACCGACTGAGATAGGGCCCCAGCATTTT	CASSPTEIGPQHF
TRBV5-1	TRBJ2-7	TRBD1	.	TGCGCCAGCAGCCCCCGGACAGGGAACTACGAGCAGTACTTC	CASSPRTGNYEQYF
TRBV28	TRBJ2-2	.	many	TGTGCCAGCAGTCCCCCCGGGAGAGGTACCGGGGAGCTGTTTTTT	CASSPPGRGTGELFF
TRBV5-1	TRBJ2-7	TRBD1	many	TGCGCCAGCAGCTCGGCCGGCAGGACAGGGTACTACGAGCAGTACTTC	CASSSAGRTGYYEQYF
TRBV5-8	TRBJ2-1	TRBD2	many	TGTGCCAGCAGCCTAAGCGGGAACTCCCTTTACAATGAGCAGTTCTTC	CASSLSGNSLYNEQFF
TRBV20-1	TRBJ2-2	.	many	TGCAGTGCTGCGGATAGCGGTAACACCGGGGAGCTGTTTTTT	CSAADSGNTGELFF
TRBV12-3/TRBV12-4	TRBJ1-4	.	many	TGTGCCAGCAGTTGGAATCGCAAGGAAAAACTGTTTTTT	CASSWNRKEKLFF
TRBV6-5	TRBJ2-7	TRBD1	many	TGTGCCAGCAGTTACTCAATAGGGACAGGGGAATCCGAGCAGTACTTC	CASSYSIGTGESEQYF
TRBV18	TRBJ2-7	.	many	TGTGCCAGCTCACCTCTCGCGACACAGCAGTACTTC	CASSPLATQQYF
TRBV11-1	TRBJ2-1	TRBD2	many	TGTGCCAGCACACCTCCACCGAGACTAGCGGGAGGAAGGTCCTACAATGAGCAGTTCTTC	CASTPPPRLAGGRSYNEQFF
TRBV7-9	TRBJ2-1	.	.	TGTGCCAGCAGCTTAGGGTGGGAGTCCAGGGACAATGAGCAGTTCTTC	CASSLGWESRDNEQFF
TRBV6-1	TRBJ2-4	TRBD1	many	TGTGCCAGTCTCGGGACAGGGATTCGGGTCATTCAGTACTTC	CASLGTGIRVIQYF
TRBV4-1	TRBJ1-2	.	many	TGCGCCAGCAGCCAAGCCGGGGCGGGTTCCTATGGCTACACCTTC	CASSQAGAGSYGYTF
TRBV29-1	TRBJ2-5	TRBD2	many	TGCAGCGCCAAGGGACTAGCGGGCAGGGAGACCCAGTACTTC	CSAKGLAGRETQYF
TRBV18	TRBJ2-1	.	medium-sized	TGTGCCAGCAGCCCCGGCAATGAGCAGTTCTTC	CASSPGNEQFF
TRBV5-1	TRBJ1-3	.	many	TGCGCCAGCAGCGCAGATCAGAAGCGGAACACCATATATTTT	CASSADQKRNTIYF
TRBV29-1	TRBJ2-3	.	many	TGCAGCGGCACGCGTCGGGGCTGGGGGAACACAGATACGCAGTATTTT	CSGTRRGWGNTDTQYF
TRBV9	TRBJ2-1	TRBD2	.	TGTGCCTTCAGCGCACTGACTAGCGGGGGTGAAACCTACAATGAGCAGTTCTTC	CAFSALTSGGETYNEQFF
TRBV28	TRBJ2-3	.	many	TGTGCCAGCAGCCCCGACTCTTCGACTACCACAAAAGGGGAGTATTTT	CASSPDSSTTTKGEYF
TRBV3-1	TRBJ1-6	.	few	TGTGCCAGCAGCCAAGAAGCCCTAGACAATTCACCCCTCCACTTT	CASSQEALDNSPLHF
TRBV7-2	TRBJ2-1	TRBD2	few	TGTGCCAGCAGCTCGAAGAGTGGGGCGGGAGGCGCTGAGCAGTTCTTC	CASSSKSGAGGAEQFF
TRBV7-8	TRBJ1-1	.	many	TGTGCCAGCCGACAGACGACTGAAGCTTTCTTT	CASRQTTEAFF
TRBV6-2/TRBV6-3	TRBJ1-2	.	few	TGTGCCAGCAGTTACGGGCAGTGGGGATATGGAGGCTACACCTTC	CASSYGQWGYGGYTF
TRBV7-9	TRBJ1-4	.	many	TGTGCCAGCAGCCCCCAGGGTCAGGAAAAACTGTTTTTT	CASSPQGQEKLFF
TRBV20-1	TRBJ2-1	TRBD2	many	TGCAGTGCTAGGGGACCCCTGCTAGCGGCCGGCTACAATGAGCAGTTCTTC	CSARGPLLAAGYNEQFF
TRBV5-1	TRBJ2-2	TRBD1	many	TGCGCCAGCAGCAGCTACGGGACAGGGGGCTACGCCGGGGAGCTGTTTTTT	CASSSYGTGGYAGELFF
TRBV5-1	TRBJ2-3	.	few	TGCGCCAGCAGCTTGAGGGACGGGGGCACAGATACGCAGTATTTT	CASSLRDGGTDTQYF
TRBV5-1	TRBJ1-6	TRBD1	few	TGCGCCAGCAGCACGGGACAGGAGACCTCACCCCTCCACTTT	CASSTGQETSPLHF
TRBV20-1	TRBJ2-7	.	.	TGCAGTGCTAGATCCCCCTTTGGGGGGCAGGTATTCGACGAGCAGTACTTC	CSARSPFGGQVFDEQYF
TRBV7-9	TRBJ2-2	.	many	TGTGCCAGCAGCGCGAAACAGGCCGGGGAGCTGTTTTTT	CASSAKQAGELFF
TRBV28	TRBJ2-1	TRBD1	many	TGTGCCAGCATTGAGAACAGGGGGCAGATCAAGTATGAGCAGTTCTTC	CASIENRGQIKYEQFF